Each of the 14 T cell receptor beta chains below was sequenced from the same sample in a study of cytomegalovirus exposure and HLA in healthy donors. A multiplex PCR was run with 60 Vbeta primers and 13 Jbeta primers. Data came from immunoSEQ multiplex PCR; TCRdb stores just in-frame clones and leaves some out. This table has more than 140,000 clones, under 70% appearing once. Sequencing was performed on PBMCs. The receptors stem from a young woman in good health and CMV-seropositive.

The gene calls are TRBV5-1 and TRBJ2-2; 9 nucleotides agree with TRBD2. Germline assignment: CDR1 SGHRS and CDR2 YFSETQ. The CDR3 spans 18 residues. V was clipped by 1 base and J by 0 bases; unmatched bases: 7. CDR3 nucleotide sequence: TGCGCCAGCAGCTTGCAGGGGGTAGCGGGAGCGAACACCGGGGAGCTGTTTTTT. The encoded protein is CASSLQGVAGANTGELFF.

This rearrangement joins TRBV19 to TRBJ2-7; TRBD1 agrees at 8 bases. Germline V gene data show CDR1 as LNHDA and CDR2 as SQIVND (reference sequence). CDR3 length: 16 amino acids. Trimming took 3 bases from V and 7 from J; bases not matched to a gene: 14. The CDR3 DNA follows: TGTGCCAGTAGTATTGGTTTGGGGGACAGGCAAAGAGAGCAGTACTTC. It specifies CASSIGLGDRQREQYF.

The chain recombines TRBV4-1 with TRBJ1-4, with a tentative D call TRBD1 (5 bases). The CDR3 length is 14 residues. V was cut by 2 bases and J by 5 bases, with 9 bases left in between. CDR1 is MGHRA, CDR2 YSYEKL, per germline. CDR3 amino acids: CASSQIRGNEKLFF. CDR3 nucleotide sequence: TGCGCCAGCAGCCAAATACGGGGGAATGAAAAACTGTTTTTT.

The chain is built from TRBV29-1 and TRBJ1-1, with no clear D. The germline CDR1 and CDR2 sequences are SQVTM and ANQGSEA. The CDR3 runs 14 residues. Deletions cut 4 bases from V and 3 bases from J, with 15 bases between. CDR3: CSVGAQVSDTEAFF. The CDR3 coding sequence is TGCAGCGTTGGGGCCCAAGTATCTGACACTGAAGCTTTCTTT.

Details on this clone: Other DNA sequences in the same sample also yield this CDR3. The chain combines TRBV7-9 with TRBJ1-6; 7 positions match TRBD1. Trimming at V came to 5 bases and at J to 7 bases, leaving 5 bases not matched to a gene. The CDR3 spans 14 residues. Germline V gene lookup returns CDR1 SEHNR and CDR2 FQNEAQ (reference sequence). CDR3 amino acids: CASSRDSKNSPLHF. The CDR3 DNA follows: TGTGCCAGCAGCCGGGACAGCAAAAATTCACCCCTCCACTTT.

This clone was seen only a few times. The CDR3 loop is CASSVGTSGSNEQFF. As DNA, the CDR3 is TGTGCCAGTAGTGTCGGGACTAGCGGCAGTAATGAGCAGTTCTTC. The chain couples TRBV19 to TRBJ2-1; 11 bases are a match to TRBD2. Unmatched junction bases numbered 7, after V lost 5 bases and J lost 7 bases. CDR1 and CDR2 from the germline V gene are LNHDA and SQIVND (reference sequence). This CDR3 has 15 amino acids.

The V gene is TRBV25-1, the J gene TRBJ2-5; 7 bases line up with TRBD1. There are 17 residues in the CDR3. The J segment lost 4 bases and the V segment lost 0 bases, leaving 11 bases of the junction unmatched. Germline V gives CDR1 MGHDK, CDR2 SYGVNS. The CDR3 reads CASSEYSGTAFRETQYF. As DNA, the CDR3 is TGTGCCAGCAGTGAATACTCCGGGACAGCTTTCCGAGAGACCCAGTACTTC.

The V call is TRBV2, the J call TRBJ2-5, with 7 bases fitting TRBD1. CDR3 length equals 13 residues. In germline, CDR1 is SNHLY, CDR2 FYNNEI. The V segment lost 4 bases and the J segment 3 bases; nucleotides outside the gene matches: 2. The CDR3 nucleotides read TGTGCCAGCAGTGTGGACAGGAAAGAGACCCAGTACTTC. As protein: CASSVDRKETQYF.

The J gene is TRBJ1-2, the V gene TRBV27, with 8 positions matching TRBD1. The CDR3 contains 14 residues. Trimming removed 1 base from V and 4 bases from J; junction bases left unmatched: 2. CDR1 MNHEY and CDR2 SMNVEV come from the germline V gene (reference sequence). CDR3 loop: CASSLFRGLYGYTF. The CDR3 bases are TGTGCCAGCAGTTTATTCAGGGGGCTCTATGGCTACACCTTC.

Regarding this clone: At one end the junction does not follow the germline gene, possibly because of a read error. The CDR3 reads CASRQGQGGVYEQFF. The CDR3 DNA is TGCGCCAGCAGACAAGGACAGGGTGGGGTCTATGAGCAGTTCTTC. The gene calls are TRBV4-1 and TRBJ2-1; 8 nucleotides align to TRBD1. Germline lookup yields CDR1 MGHRA and CDR2 YSYEKL. The length of the CDR3 is 15 residues.

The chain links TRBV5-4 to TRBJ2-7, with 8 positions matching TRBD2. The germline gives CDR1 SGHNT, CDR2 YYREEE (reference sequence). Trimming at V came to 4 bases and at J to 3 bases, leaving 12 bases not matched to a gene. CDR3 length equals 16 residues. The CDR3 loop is CASSAPLGGAVYEQYF. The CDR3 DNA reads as TGTGCCAGCAGCGCGCCGCTCGGGGGGGCCGTCTACGAGCAGTACTTC.

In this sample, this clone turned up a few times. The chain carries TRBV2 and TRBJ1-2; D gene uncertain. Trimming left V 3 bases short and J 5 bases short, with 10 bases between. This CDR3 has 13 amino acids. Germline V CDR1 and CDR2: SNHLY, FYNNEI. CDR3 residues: CASSDTSGYGYTF. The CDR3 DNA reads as TGTGCCAGCAGTGATACCTCCGGTTATGGCTACACCTTC.

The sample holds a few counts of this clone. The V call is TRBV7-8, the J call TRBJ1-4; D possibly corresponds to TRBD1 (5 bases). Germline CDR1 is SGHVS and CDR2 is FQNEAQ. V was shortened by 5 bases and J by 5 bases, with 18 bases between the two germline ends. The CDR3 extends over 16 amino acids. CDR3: CASSPGPGLGNEKLFF. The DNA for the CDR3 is TGTGCCAGCAGCCCCGGCCCAGGGTTGGGCAATGAAAAACTGTTTTTT.

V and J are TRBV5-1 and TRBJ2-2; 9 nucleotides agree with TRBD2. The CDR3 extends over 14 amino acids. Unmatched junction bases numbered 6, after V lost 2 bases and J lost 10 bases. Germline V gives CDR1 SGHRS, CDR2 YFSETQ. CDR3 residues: CASSFAGGPEELFF. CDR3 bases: TGCGCCAGCAGCTTTGCGGGGGGGCCGGAGGAGCTGTTTTTT.